This TCR beta chain was recovered during a study of vaccination and CD4 T cells after COVID-19. For the study at large: Four females and six males made up the convalescents, with two Hispanic.

This clonotype has only one observation. Antigen: not known. Sequencing of the DNA from cultured CD4+ T cells was carried out with the Oncomine TCR Beta short-read assay. Each CDR3 protein is one row after TCRdb ran MiXCR on the PCR reads. Here the sample spans roughly 20,000 distinct CDR3 sequences, about 59% being singletons. As to treatment: roughly ten-day PBMC culture with coronavirus spike peptide pools or control peptides (ViraFEST assay). Germline V CDR1 and CDR2: WNHNN, SYGVQD (reference sequence). This CDR3 has 14 residues. With 10 bases clipped from V and 3 bases from J, the junction kept 11 bases outside the gene matches.

This clonotype originated in a human donor who received a COVID-19 vaccine. The sequenced sample was CD4+ T cells from blood, cultured in vitro, obtained before SARS-CoV-2 vaccination. This chain uses TRBV10-1 with TRBJ1-2, with 7 nucleotides matching TRBD1. The CDR3 DNA follows: TGCGCCACCAACAGACAGGGAAGGTACTATGGCTACACCTTC. Its protein is CATNRQGRYYGYTF.